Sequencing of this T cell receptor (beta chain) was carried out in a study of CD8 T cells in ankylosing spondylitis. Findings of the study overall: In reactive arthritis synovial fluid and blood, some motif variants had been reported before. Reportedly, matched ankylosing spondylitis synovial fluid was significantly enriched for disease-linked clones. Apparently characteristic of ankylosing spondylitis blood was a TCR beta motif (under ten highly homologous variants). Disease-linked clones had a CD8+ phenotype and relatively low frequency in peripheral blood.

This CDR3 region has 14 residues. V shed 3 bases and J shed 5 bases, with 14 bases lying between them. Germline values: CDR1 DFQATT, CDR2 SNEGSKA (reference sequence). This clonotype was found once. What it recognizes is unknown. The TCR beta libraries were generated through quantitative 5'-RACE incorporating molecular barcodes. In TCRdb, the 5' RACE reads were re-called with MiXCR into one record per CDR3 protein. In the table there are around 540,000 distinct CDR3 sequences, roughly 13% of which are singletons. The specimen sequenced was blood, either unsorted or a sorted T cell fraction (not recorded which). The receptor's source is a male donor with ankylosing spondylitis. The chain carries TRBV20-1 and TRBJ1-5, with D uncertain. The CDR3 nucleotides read TGCAGTGCTAGTAGGCAATTAAGGCATCAGCCCCAGCATTTT. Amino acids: CSASRQLRHQPQHF.